This T cell receptor (beta chain) was sequenced for a study of CD8 T cells in Susac syndrome. Study-level points and caveats: Acknowledgment was made by the study that its TCR sequencing and HLA analysis involved a relatively small number of individuals.

With random hexamers, reverse transcription was performed on about 0.5 to 1 ug of RNA. Across 54 Vbeta and 13 Jbeta, TCR beta CDR3 was amplified with immunoSEQ multiplex PCR. TCRdb used MiXCR to reprocess the immunoSEQ multiplex PCR reads, holding one entry per CDR3 protein. Among under 150,000 distinct CDR3 sequences listed, 95% were seen once. The CDR3 sequence is 13 residues long. Diagnostic criteria defined recently for definite or probable disease were met by the Susac syndrome patients. TEMRA cells were enriched by FACS, while CD8+ and CD4+ T cells were obtained through a negative isolation that was performed magnetically. Of note for this clonotype: The antigen remains unidentified.

Sequenced input: CD4+ T cells from PBMCs. The TCR sequence derives from a human donor with Susac syndrome. The chain couples TRBV21-1 to TRBJ1-1. TRBV21-1 is a pseudogene locus. This chain's CDR3 is CASSKGAHTEAFF. The CDR3 DNA follows: TGTGCCAGCAGCAAAGGGGCCCACACTGAAGCTTTCTTT.